Each of the 30 T cell receptor beta chains below was sequenced from the same sample in a study of cytomegalovirus exposure and HLA in healthy donors. It was with 60 Vbeta and 13 Jbeta primers that the PCR ran. Clones were sequenced by immunoSEQ multiplex PCR, and TCRdb holds only the in-frame ones, with some missing. The sample contains under 300,000 clones, over 70% of which appear only once. Sequences were obtained from PBMCs. These receptors were obtained from a woman aged 55-69 years in good health and CMV-seropositive.

The chain combines TRBV5-1 with TRBJ1-1, with 7 nucleotides matching TRBD1. CDR1 and CDR2 (germline): SGHRS, YFSETQ. The CDR3 length is 14 residues. The V gene end was trimmed by 4 bases and the J gene end by 4 bases; junction bases not matched to a gene: 7. DNA for the CDR3: TGCGCCAGCAGCCCCCGTGGACAGGCCACTGAAGCTTTCTTT. Protein: CASSPRGQATEAFF.

The chain combines TRBV5-4 with TRBJ1-2; 11 bases match TRBD1. Germline trimming cut 4 bases from V and 5 bases from J; bases unmatched to any gene: 1. Per the germline V gene, CDR1 is SGHNT and CDR2 is YYREEE (reference sequence). This CDR3 is 13 amino acids long. CDR3 sequence (DNA): TGTGCCAGCAGCGGGACAGGGGGTTATGGCTACACCTTC. Translating it yields CASSGTGGYGYTF. The full variable domain, its missing parts supplied by reference TRBV5-4 and TRBJ1-2, is ETGVTQSPTHLIKTRGQQVTLRCSSQSGHNTVSWYQQALGQGPQFIFQYYREEENGRGNFPPRFSGLQFPNYSSELNVNALELDDSALYLCASSGTGGYGYTFGSGTRLTVV.

This clone came up a few times. The chain has TRBV6-6 and TRBJ1-5; D ambiguous. Deletions cut 5 bases from V and 3 bases from J, with 14 bases between. The CDR3 consists of 15 residues. Germline V gene sequence: CDR1 MNHNY, CDR2 SVGAGI (reference sequence). The CDR3 spells CASSTHEFHNQPQHF. The CDR3, as DNA: TGTGCCAGCAGTACCCATGAGTTTCACAATCAGCCCCAGCATTTT.

This chain uses TRBV19 with TRBJ1-5, with TRBD1 matching 7 bases. In germline, CDR1 is LNHDA, CDR2 SQIVND (reference sequence). The J segment lost 4 bases and the V segment lost 1 base, leaving 7 bases of the junction unmatched. The CDR3 has 16 residues. The CDR3 sequence: CASSIGDSRGNQPQHF. In DNA form, the CDR3 reads TGTGCCAGTAGTATAGGGGACAGCCGAGGGAATCAGCCCCAGCATTTT.

V is TRBV30 and J is TRBJ2-1; 9 nucleotides agree with TRBD2. Germline-derived CDR1 and CDR2 are GTSNPN and SVGIG (reference sequence). This CDR3 is built from 13 residues. V was clipped by 2 bases and J by 10 bases; unmatched bases: 6. The CDR3 DNA reads TGTGCCTGGAGTCCGGGACTAGCACGGGAGCAGTTCTTC. Amino acid sequence: CAWSPGLAREQFF.

The rearrangement links TRBV9 to TRBJ1-5; D is undetermined. In germline, CDR1 is SGDLS, CDR2 YYNGEE. The CDR3 sequence is 15 residues long. The ends were cut back, 0 bases at V and 2 bases at J, with 9 bases in the middle. DNA for the CDR3: TGTGCCAGCAGCGTAGATGCGGGAGGCAATCAGCCCCAGCATTTT. Its translation: CASSVDAGGNQPQHF.

The J gene is TRBJ2-1, the V gene TRBV4-1; the match to TRBD1 covers 8 bases. With 4 bases clipped from V and 5 bases from J, the junction kept 4 bases outside the gene matches. Germline V gives CDR1 MGHRA, CDR2 YSYEKL. This CDR3 has 14 amino acids. CDR3 in amino acids: CASSPRDRNNEQFF. CDR3 DNA: TGCGCCAGCAGCCCCCGGGACAGGAACAATGAGCAGTTCTTC.

This clone was recorded only once. This rearrangement joins TRBV4-1 to TRBJ1-4; tentatively, D is TRBD1 (6 bases). V lost 1 base and J lost 4, with 10 bases in between. Looked up from germline, CDR1 is MGHRA and CDR2 is YSYEKL. The CDR3 is 15 amino acids. CDR3 region: CASSQVGQSNEKLFF. The DNA for the CDR3 is TGCGCCAGCAGCCAAGTCGGACAGAGTAATGAAAAACTGTTTTTT.

The V call is TRBV4-1, the J call TRBJ1-5; unclear D gene. Germline V gene sequence: CDR1 MGHRA, CDR2 YSYEKL. The V end was cut by 4 bases, the J end by 0 bases, with 19 bases between. The CDR3 runs to 18 residues. The CDR3 protein is CASSPISPRQNSNQPQHF. The DNA for the CDR3 is TGCGCCAGCAGCCCAATTAGCCCCCGGCAGAATAGCAATCAGCCCCAGCATTTT.

The J gene is TRBJ1-4, the V gene TRBV11-2; no clear D. Germline assignment: CDR1 SGHAT and CDR2 FQNNGV. V was pared by 3 bases and J by 0 bases, with 8 bases between. This CDR3 spans 15 amino acids. The CDR3 DNA reads as TGTGCCAGCAGCTTGGCAGGAACAACTAATGAAAAACTGTTTTTT. Protein: CASSLAGTTNEKLFF.

This chain links TRBV9 with TRBJ1-1; the D gene is possibly TRBD1 (5 bases). CDR3 size: 15 residues. V was shortened by 0 bases and J by 8 bases, with 17 bases between the two germline ends. Per germline, CDR1 SGDLS and CDR2 YYNGEE. CDR3 nucleotides: TGTGCCAGCAGCGTAGGGCAGGTGGGGTACAGGGAAGCTTTCTTT. It encodes CASSVGQVGYREAFF.

V and J are TRBV5-1 and TRBJ2-1; D unresolved. The V and J ends lost 2 bases and 7 bases respectively, with 7 bases between them. The germline V gene encodes CDR1 SGHRS and CDR2 YFSETQ. This CDR3 is 12 amino acids long. The CDR3 nucleotides are TGCGCCAGCAGCTTTGTAGTAAATGAGCAGTTCTTC. Translated, it gives CASSFVVNEQFF. Complete variable domain (other parts from reference TRBV5-1 and TRBJ2-1): KAGVTQTPRYLIKTRGQQVTLSCSPISGHRSVSWYQQTPGQGLQFLFEYFSETQRNKGNFPGRFSGRQFSNSRSEMNVSTLELGDSALYLCASSFVVNEQFFGPGTRLTVL.

This clone showed up just a few times. The gene calls are TRBV9 and TRBJ2-7; D is perhaps TRBD1 (6 bases). Trimming cost V 3 bases and J 0 bases, with 10 bases left between them. The length of the CDR3 is 14 residues. CDR1 SGDLS and CDR2 YYNGEE come from the germline V gene. The CDR3 sequence is CASSAPDSSYEQYF. CDR3 nucleotide sequence: TGTGCCAGCAGCGCCCCGGACAGCTCCTACGAGCAGTACTTC.

The genes are TRBV5-4 and TRBJ1-1; perhaps TRBD1 as D (6 bases). The CDR3 is 14 residues long. Trimming removed 4 bases from V and 2 bases from J, with 12 bases in between. The V gene's germline CDR1 is SGHNT and CDR2 YYREEE (reference sequence). The CDR3 DNA sequence: TGTGCCAGCAGCACGGGACAAGAAAACACTGAAGCTTTCTTT. Translation: CASSTGQENTEAFF.

The chain combines TRBV11-2 with TRBJ1-6; D remains unclear. Germline V CDR1 and CDR2: SGHAT, FQNNGV. The CDR3 consists of 15 residues. The ends were cut back, 5 bases at V and 10 bases at J, with 18 bases in the middle. CDR3: CASSPDPGRRSPLHF. In DNA form, the CDR3 reads TGTGCCAGCAGCCCCGACCCCGGTAGGAGGTCACCCCTCCACTTT.

This clone was observed a handful of times. The chain is built from TRBV5-1 and TRBJ2-7, with a weak D call TRBD2 (5 bases). The CDR3 consists of 15 residues. CDR1 and CDR2 from the germline V gene are SGHRS and YFSETQ. Trimming removed 1 base at V and 3 bases at J, with 14 bases between. CDR3 nucleotides: TGCGCCAGCAGCTTGTATGGAGGAACGATCTACGAGCAGTACTTC. It encodes CASSLYGGTIYEQYF.

V is TRBV6-5 and J is TRBJ2-7; 11 bases agree with TRBD2. V was pared by 6 bases and J by 2 bases, with 3 bases of the junction left unmatched. The germline V gene encodes CDR1 MNHEY and CDR2 SVGAGI. CDR3 length: 14 residues. CDR3 DNA: TGTGCCAGCAGAAGACTAGCGGGACCCTACGAGCAGTACTTC. Translated, it gives CASRRLAGPYEQYF.

The chain is built from TRBV7-6 and TRBJ2-1; D remains ambiguous. Germline CDR1 SGHVS, CDR2 FNYEAQ. The CDR3 consists of 15 residues. Trimming removed 3 bases from V and 6 bases from J, with 15 bases in between. In DNA form, the CDR3 reads TGTGCCAGCAGCTTCCCGCCGACTGCGAGCAATGAGCAGTTCTTC. It codes for CASSFPPTASNEQFF.

Comments on this clone: The sample contains more than one DNA sequence encoding this CDR3. The rearrangement uses TRBV19 and TRBJ1-2, with D hard to call. CDR1 is LNHDA, CDR2 SQIVND, per germline (reference sequence). The CDR3 sequence is 14 residues long. Trimming stripped 7 bases from V and 4 bases from J, with 16 bases between. In DNA form, the CDR3 reads TGTGCCAGTACCAATGGCCCACGGGGCTATGGCTACACCTTC. Encoded protein: CASTNGPRGYGYTF.

The genes are TRBV19 and TRBJ2-4, with 12 bases aligning to TRBD2. With V trimmed by 1 base and J by 7 bases, 2 bases remained unmatched. This CDR3 comprises 15 residues. Looked up from germline, CDR1 is LNHDA and CDR2 is SQIVND (reference sequence). The CDR3 DNA is TGTGCCAGTAGTATAGTCACTAGCGGGAGGAACATTCAGTACTTC. Protein: CASSIVTSGRNIQYF.

This chain joins TRBV2 and TRBJ1-4; tentatively, D is TRBD1 (5 bases). V was pared by 6 bases and J by 10 bases, with 18 bases between. The germline CDR1 and CDR2 sequences are SNHLY and FYNNEI. The CDR3 contains 14 residues. CDR3 amino acids: CASRMGQGKGKLFF. Written as DNA, the CDR3 is TGTGCCAGCAGGATGGGGCAGGGCAAAGGAAAACTGTTTTTT. Using reference TRBV2 and TRBJ1-4 for the parts outside the CDR3, the full variable domain is EPEVTQTPSHQVTQMGQEVILRCVPISNHLYFYWYRQILGQKVEFLVSFYNNEISEKSEIFDDQFSVERPDGSNFTLKIRSTKLEDSAMYFCASRMGQGKGKLFFGSGTQLSVL.

DNA of the CDR3: TGCGCCAGCAGCTTGGAAGGGGGCTACGAGCAGTACTTC. Translating gives CASSLEGGYEQYF. The V and J genes are TRBV5-1 and TRBJ2-7, with a possible D match to TRBD1 (6 bases). This CDR3 spans 13 amino acids. Trimming took off 0 bases at V and 3 bases at J, with 7 bases between the two ends. Germline V gene lookup returns CDR1 SGHRS and CDR2 YFSETQ.

Only one count was recorded for this clone. The chain uses TRBV13 and TRBJ2-2, with 8 positions matching TRBD1. The junction had 12 bases not matched to a gene; V was cut back by 7 bases and J by 2 bases. CDR3 length equals 17 residues. Germline CDR1 and CDR2: PRHDT and FYEKMQ (reference sequence). The CDR3 loop is CASNDNTGTGNTGELFF. The CDR3 nucleotides read TGTGCCAGCAACGACAACACCGGGACAGGAAACACCGGGGAGCTGTTTTTT.

CDR3 nucleotide sequence: TGTGCCAGCAGTTTGTTAGAGGGCAGGCATGGCAATCAGCCCCAGCATTTT. Its protein product is CASSLLEGRHGNQPQHF. The J gene is TRBJ1-5, the V gene TRBV28; unclear D gene. The germline V gene has CDR1 MDHEN and CDR2 SYDVKM. The V and J ends lost 3 bases and 2 bases respectively, with 17 bases between them. This CDR3 spans 17 amino acids.

This chain joins TRBV9 and TRBJ1-2; no definite D call. V lost 0 bases to trimming and J lost 7 bases, with 13 bases between them. The germline gives CDR1 SGDLS, CDR2 YYNGEE. The CDR3 extends over 14 amino acids. Here the CDR3 DNA reads TGTGCCAGCAGCGTAGCCGGGGAGGACCTTGGCTACACCTTC. Protein sequence: CASSVAGEDLGYTF. The full variable domain, rest sourced from reference TRBV9 and TRBJ1-2, is DSGVTQTPKHLITATGQRVTLRCSPRSGDLSVYWYQQSLDQGLQFLIQYYNGEERAKGNILERFSAQQFPDLHSELNLSSLELGDSALYFCASSVAGEDLGYTFGSGTRLTVV.

This clone came up once. The rearrangement uses TRBV5-1 and TRBJ2-7; D is perhaps TRBD2 (6 bases). Per the germline V gene, CDR1 is SGHRS and CDR2 is YFSETQ. This CDR3 is 14 amino acids long. V lost 10 bases and J lost 2, with 19 bases in between. The CDR3 DNA sequence: TGCGCCCCAAAGGAGGGTAGAAGACCCTACGAGCAGTACTTC. It is translated as CAPKEGRRPYEQYF.

The chain recombines TRBV4-2 with TRBJ2-1; D might be TRBD1 (7 bases). Trimming shortened V by 1 base and J by 8 bases, and 15 bases separated the two germline ends. This CDR3 has 15 residues. Germline V CDR1 and CDR2: LGHNA, YNFKEQ. The CDR3 DNA reads as TGTGCCAGCAGCCAAGGGAGGGGGCCGGGGGATGAGCAGTTCTTC. It encodes CASSQGRGPGDEQFF.

The rearrangement uses TRBV4-1 and TRBJ2-5, with D perhaps TRBD2 (5 bases). V shed 2 bases and J shed 3 bases, with 25 bases lying between them. Looked up from germline, CDR1 is MGHRA and CDR2 is YSYEKL. The CDR3 spans 19 residues. The CDR3 nucleotides are TGCGCCAGCAGCCAAACCGGCCTAGCCATCGGAGCCTCGGAAGAGACCCAGTACTTC. Translating it yields CASSQTGLAIGASEETQYF.

This chain links TRBV19 with TRBJ1-1; 7 positions agree with TRBD1. CDR3 size: 18 residues. Germline lookup yields CDR1 LNHDA and CDR2 SQIVND (reference sequence). Trimming at V came to 5 bases and at J to 3 bases, leaving 18 bases not matched to a gene. CDR3 sequence reads: CASSSRRGYSTDHTEAFF. CDR3 bases: TGTGCCAGTAGTTCACGCAGGGGGTACTCAACTGATCACACTGAAGCTTTCTTT.

The chain carries TRBV5-5 and TRBJ2-7, with 9 bases fitting TRBD1. In germline, CDR1 is SGHKS, CDR2 YYEKEE (reference sequence). The CDR3 consists of 14 residues. Trimming took 4 bases from V and 6 from J; bases not matched to a gene: 8. The CDR3 protein is CASSMTGGRREQYF. CDR3 coding DNA: TGTGCCAGCAGCATGACAGGGGGGAGGCGCGAGCAGTACTTC. Variable domain in full (rest from reference TRBV5-5 and TRBJ2-7): DAGVTQSPTHLIKTRGQQVTLRCSPISGHKSVSWYQQVLGQGPQFIFQYYEKEERGRGNFPDRFSARQFPNYSSELNVNALLLGDSALYLCASSMTGGRREQYFGPGTRLTVT.